This TCR beta chain was captured by sequencing in a study of cytomegalovirus exposure and HLA in healthy donors. General study results and limits: Analyzed later, association rates of TCRs varied across HLA loci, with DRB1 most and HLA-C fewest. Among TCR beta chains of equal frequency, HLA-associated ones were more clonally expanded in a later analysis. Later analysis identified a missense DCLRE1C variant that was linked to TCR beta V- and J-gene trimming.

In this sample, this clone turned up once. Its matching antigen is unknown. Primers: 60 Vbeta forward and 13 Jbeta reverse. The data were produced by immunoSEQ multiplex PCR, yet TCRdb's version contains in-frame clones alone and is incomplete. The sample shows more than 95,000 clones, roughly 72% of them seen only once. Germline loops: CDR1 MNHNS, CDR2 SASEGT. The CDR3 sequence is 13 residues long. The ends were cut back, 4 bases at V and 6 bases at J, with 12 bases in the middle. The chain recombines TRBV6-1 with TRBJ1-2; a possible D gene is TRBD1 (6 bases). Specimen: PBMCs. The source is a woman under 30 in good health and CMV-seropositive. For the CDR3, the DNA is TGTGCCAGCAGTGTGGGGACAATAGATGGCTACACCTTC. It translates to CASSVGTIDGYTF.